The sequence of this T cell receptor (beta chain) was determined in a study of post-analysis software for immune sequencing data. Regarding the study as a whole: Higher frequency in patients than in controls was seen for roughly five TRBV segments, with TRBV5-6, TRBV5-1 and TRBV20-1 among them.

Unique molecular identifiers featured in each of the TCR beta cDNA libraries. TCRdb reprocessed the PCR reads with MiXCR, giving one entry per CDR3 protein. The table shows about 170,000 distinct CDR3 sequences, with around 30% occurring only once. Note on this clonotype: The target antigen is unknown. A much larger clone lies one base from this, so it may be a read error.

CDR3 size: 14 residues. Germline loops: CDR1 SSHAT, CDR2 FNYEAQ (reference sequence). This TCR was recovered from a girl aged 10 to 17 with multiple sclerosis. V usage is TRBV7-7 and J usage is TRBJ2-1; TRBD2 might be the D (6 bases). Sequencing was carried out using blood. For the CDR3, the DNA is TGTGCTAGCAGCCGCGGGACTGGTTACAATGAGCAGTTCTTC. Protein: CASSRGTGYNEQFF.